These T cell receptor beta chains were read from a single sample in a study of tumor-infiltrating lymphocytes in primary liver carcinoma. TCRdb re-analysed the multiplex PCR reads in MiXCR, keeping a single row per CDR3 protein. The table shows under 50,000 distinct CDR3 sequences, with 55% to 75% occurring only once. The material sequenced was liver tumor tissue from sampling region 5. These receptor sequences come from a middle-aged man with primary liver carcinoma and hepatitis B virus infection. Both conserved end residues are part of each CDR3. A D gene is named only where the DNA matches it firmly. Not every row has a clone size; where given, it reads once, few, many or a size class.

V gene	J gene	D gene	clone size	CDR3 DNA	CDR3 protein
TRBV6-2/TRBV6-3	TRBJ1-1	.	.	TGTGCCAGCAGTTACTCCGCCTGGTACAGTGAAGCTTCCTTT	CASSYSAWYSEASF
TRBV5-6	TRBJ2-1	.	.	TGTGCCAGCAGCTCAGGGTCCTATATTGAGCAGTTCTTC	CASSSGSYIEQFF
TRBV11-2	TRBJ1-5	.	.	TGTGCCAGCAGCTTGACTGGGTGCAATCAGCCCCAGCATTTT	CASSLTGCNQPQHF
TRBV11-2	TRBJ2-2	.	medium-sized	TGTGCCAGCAGCTTAAGCTCGGGAACCGGGGAGCTGTTTTTT	CASSLSSGTGELFF
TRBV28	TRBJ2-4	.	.	TGTGCCAGCAGCAAGGGAGATAGCGGAATAGCCAAAAACATTCAGTACTTC	CASSKGDSGIAKNIQYF
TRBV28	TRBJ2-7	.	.	TGTGCCAGCAGTCCCGGGGGATGGGGGCGATCTTACGAGCAGTACTTC	CASSPGGWGRSYEQYF
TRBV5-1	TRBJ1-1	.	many	TGCGCCAGCAGCCCCGTATTAAGGGGTACTGAAGCTTTCTTT	CASSPVLRGTEAFF
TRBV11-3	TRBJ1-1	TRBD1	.	TGTGCCAGTAGCATAGCAGGGGGGACTGAAGCTTTCTTC	CASSIAGGTEAFF
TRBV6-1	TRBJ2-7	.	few	TGTGCCAGCACCCCTCGAAGGGGGGCGTTACTCGAGCAGTATTTC	CASTPRRGALLEQYF
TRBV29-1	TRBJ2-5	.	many	TGCAGCGTTGATCAGGGCCGGGTAGACGAGACCCAGTACTTC	CSVDQGRVDETQYF
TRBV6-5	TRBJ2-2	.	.	TGTGACAGTAGTTACGCAGTGGACGGCACCGGGGAGCTGTTCTTT	CDSSYAVDGTGELFF
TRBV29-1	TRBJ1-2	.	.	TGCAGCGCTGAACACGAGGGCTATGACTACACCTTC	CSAEHEGYDYTF
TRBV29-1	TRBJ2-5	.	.	TGCAGCATTGGTGGGAGAGCCGCTGAGAGCCAGTACTTC	CSIGGRAAESQYF
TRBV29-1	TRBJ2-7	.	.	TGCAGCGTTGAGGGGGCCAATGAGCAGTGCTTC	CSVEGANEQCF
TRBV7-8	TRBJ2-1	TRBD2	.	TGTGGCAGCAGACCGACCGGCGGGGGATACAATGAGCAGTTCTTC	CGSRPTGGGYNEQFF
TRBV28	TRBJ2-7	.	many	TGTGCCAGCAGTTTATTCATGGGCAGATCCTACGAGCAGTACTTC	CASSLFMGRSYEQYF
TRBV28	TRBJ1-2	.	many	TGTGCCAGCAGAAAGGCAGGGCCTGACTATGGCTACACCTTC	CASRKAGPDYGYTF
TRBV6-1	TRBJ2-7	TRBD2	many	TGTGCCAGCGTCCTAGTAGCGGGCTGGGTCGACGAGCAGTACTTC	CASVLVAGWVDEQYF
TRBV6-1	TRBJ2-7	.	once	TGCGCCAGCGAGGGCGCGGGATTACCCTACGAGCAGTACTTC	CASEGAGLPYEQYF
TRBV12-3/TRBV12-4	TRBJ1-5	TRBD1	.	TGTGCCAGCAGTTTTGGACAGGGAGAAGGGCCCCACCGTTTT	CASSFGQGEGPHRF
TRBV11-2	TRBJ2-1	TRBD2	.	TGTACCAGCAGCTCGCGCCCTAGCGGGAGGATCTATGAGCAGTCCTTC	CTSSSRPSGRIYEQSF
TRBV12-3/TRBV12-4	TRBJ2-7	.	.	TGTGCCAGTACTCGACAGGAATACTACGAGCAGTACTTC	CASTRQEYYEQYF
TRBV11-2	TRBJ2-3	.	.	TGTGCCAGAGGGGCACGGGAACCCGCAGATACGCAGTGTTTT	CARGAREPADTQCF
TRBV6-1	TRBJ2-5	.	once	TGTGCCAGCAGCACTAGCACGGAGGTAAACCGCCAAGAGGCCCAGTACTTC	CASSTSTEVNRQEAQYF
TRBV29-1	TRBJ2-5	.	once	TGTAGCGTTGGTGGATGGGCCGCTGAGACCCAGTACTTC	CSVGGWAAETQYF
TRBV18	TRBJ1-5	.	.	TGTACCAGCTCCAGCAGCTATAGCAATCAGCCCCAGCATTTT	CTSSSSYSNQPQHF
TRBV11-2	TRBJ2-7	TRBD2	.	TGTGCCAGCAGCTTATTCGTTGGACTGGCGGGAGGGGGTTACGAGCAGTACTTC	CASSLFVGLAGGGYEQYF
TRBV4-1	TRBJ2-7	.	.	TGCGCCAGCAGCCGGTCGTTAGGGGGGGTAGACGAGCAGTACTTC	CASSRSLGGVDEQYF
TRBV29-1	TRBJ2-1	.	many	TGCAGCGTCGAACGGACGGACTACAATGAGCAGTTCTTC	CSVERTDYNEQFF
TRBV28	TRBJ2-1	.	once	TGTGCCACCATCCAGCGGAACTCCCCCTACAATGGGCAGTCCTTC	CATIQRNSPYNGQSF
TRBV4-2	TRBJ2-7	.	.	TGTGCCAGCAGCCAAGAGCAGAGTCTATACTTC	CASSQEQSLYF
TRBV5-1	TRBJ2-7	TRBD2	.	TGCGCCAGCAGCTTCGCGACTAGCGACGAGCGGTGCTTC	CASSFATSDERCF
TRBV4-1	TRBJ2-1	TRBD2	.	TGCGCCAGCAGCCAGACGGGAGGGTACGATGAGCAGTCCTTC	CASSQTGGYDEQSF
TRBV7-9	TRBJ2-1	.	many	TGTGCCAGCAGCTGGGGGGATGAGCAGTTCTTC	CASSWGDEQFF
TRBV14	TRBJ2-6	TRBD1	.	TGTGCCAGCAGCCCTTTTGGTCAGGGGGTTTCCTCTGGGGCCAACGTCCTGACTTTC	CASSPFGQGVSSGANVLTF
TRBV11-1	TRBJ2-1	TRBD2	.	TGTGCCAGCAGCCTGGGAGCAGCGGGAGGAGTTGACAATGAGCAGTTCTTC	CASSLGAAGGVDNEQFF
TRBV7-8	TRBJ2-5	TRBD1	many	TGTGCCAGCAGCCCCCGGAGAGCAGGGGGTCAAGAGACCCAGTACTTC	CASSPRRAGGQETQYF
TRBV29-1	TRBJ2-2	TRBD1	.	TGCAGCTTCGGAAGACACACAGGGGTGCTGTTTTTT	CSFGRHTGVLFF
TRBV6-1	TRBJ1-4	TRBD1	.	TGTGCCAGCAGTGAAGCGGTGGGTACAGGGGGCGGAAAAGTGTTTTTT	CASSEAVGTGGGKVFF
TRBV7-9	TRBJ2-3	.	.	TGTGCCAGCAGCCTAGAGGGTTTGTTCACACCTCGCACAGATACGCAGTATTTT	CASSLEGLFTPRTDTQYF
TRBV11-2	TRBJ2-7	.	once	TGTGCCAGTAGCCTCGGCGGGGCTCTACCCTACGAGAAGTACTTC	CASSLGGALPYEKYF
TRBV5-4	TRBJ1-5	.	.	TGTACCAGTTACAGGAGGAATCAGCCCCAGCATTTT	CTSYRRNQPQHF
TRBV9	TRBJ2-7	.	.	TGTGCCAGCAGCAGGGGCTACGAGCAGTACTTC	CASSRGYEQYF
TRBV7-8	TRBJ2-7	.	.	TGTGCCAGCAGGGGGGACACATCCAACGAGCAGTACTTC	CASRGDTSNEQYF
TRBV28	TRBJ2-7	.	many	TGTGCCAGCAGTTTGGGGTCAGGGGGGGACTACGAGCAGTACTTC	CASSLGSGGDYEQYF
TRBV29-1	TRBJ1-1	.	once	TGCAGCGTTGCGGGGCAGGTGGACATTGAAGCTTTCTTT	CSVAGQVDIEAFF
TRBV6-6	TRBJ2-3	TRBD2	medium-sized	TGTGCCAGCAGGCCCCGCGCGACTAGCCTCACAGATACGCAGTATTTT	CASRPRATSLTDTQYF
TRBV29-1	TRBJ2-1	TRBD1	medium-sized	TGCAGCGTAGCCGGGACAGGGGGTCTAGAGCAGTTCTTC	CSVAGTGGLEQFF
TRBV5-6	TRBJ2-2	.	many	TGTGCCAGCAGCTTGGGGAACACCGGGGAGCTGTTTTTT	CASSLGNTGELFF
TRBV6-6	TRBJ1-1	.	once	TGTGCAAGCGAGGGACACATGAACACTGAAGCTTTCTTT	CASEGHMNTEAFF
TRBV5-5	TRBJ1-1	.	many	TGTGCCAGCAGCTTGGTTGGGCAGGGAGCGGCCACTGAAGCTTTCTTT	CASSLVGQGAATEAFF